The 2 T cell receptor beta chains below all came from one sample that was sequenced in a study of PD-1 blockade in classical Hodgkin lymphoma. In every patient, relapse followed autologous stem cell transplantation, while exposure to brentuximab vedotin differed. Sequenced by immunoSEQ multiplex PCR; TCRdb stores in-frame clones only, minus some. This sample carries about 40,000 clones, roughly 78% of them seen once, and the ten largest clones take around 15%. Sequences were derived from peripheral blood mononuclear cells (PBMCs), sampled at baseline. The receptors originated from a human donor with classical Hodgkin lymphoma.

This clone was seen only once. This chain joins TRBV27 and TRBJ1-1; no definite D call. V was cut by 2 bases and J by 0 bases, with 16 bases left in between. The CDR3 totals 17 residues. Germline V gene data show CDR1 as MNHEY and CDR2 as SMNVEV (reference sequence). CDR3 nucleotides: TGTGCCAGCAGTTTACCCCTCTTTTCAGACATGAACACTGAAGCTTTCTTT. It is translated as CASSLPLFSDMNTEAFF.

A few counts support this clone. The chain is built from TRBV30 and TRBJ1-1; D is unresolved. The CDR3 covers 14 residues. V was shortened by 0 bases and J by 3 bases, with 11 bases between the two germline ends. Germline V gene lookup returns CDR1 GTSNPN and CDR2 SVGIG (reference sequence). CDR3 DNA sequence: TGTGCCTGGAGTGTAGGGCTTCTGGACACTGAAGCTTTCTTT. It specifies CAWSVGLLDTEAFF. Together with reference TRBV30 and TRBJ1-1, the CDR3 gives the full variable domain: SQTIHQWPATLVQPVGSPLSLECTVEGTSNPNLYWYRQAAGRGLQLLFYSVGIGQISSEVPQNLSASRPQDRQFILSSKKLLLSDSGFYLCAWSVGLLDTEAFFGQGTRLTVV.